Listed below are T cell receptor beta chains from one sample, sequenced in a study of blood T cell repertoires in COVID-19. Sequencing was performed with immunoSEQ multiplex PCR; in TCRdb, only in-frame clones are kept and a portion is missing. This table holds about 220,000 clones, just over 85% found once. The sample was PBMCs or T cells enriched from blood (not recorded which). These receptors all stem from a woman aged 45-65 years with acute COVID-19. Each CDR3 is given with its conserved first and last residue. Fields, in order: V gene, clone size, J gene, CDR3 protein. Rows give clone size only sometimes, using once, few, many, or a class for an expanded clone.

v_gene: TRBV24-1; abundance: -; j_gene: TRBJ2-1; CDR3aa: CATSVRDRSSGRGGPYNEQFF
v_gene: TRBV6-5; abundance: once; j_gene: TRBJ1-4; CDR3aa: CASSRTGGSNEKLFF
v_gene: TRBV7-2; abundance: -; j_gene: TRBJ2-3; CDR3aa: CAVSGSRDTQYF
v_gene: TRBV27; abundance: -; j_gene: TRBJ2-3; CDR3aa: CASSLMTSLTDTQYF
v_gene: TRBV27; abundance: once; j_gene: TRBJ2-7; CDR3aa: CASSLNLRQVPYEQYF
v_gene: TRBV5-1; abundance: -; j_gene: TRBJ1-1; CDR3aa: CASSLAVNTEAFF
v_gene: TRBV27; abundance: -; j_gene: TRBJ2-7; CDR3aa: CASSLLLAGGPAEQYF
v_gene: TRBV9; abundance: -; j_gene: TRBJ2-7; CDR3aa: CASSRSGTGSHEQYF
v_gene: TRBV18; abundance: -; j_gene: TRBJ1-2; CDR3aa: CASSPGQGANYGYTF
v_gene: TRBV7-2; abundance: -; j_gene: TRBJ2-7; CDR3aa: CASSSGQGSYEQYF
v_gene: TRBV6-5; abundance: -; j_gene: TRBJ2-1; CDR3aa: CASMKRRAYNEQFF
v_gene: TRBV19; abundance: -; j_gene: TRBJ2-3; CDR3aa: CASMRQGAGDTQYF
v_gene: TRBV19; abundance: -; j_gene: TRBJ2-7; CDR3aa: CASSMGRGSYEQYF
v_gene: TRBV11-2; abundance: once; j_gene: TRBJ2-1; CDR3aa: CASRRAGVRPSSYNEQFF
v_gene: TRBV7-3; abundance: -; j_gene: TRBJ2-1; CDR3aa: CASSLTGGRGNEQFF
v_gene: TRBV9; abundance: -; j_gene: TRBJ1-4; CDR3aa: CASSERGQGAREKLFF
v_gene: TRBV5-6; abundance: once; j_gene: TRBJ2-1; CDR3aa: CASSLQYNEQFF